The clone carrying this T cell receptor beta chain was detected only a few times. The data stem from a study of cytomegalovirus exposure and HLA in healthy donors. CDR1 SGHRS and CDR2 YFSETQ come from the germline V gene. V was shortened by 7 bases and J by 0 bases, with 10 bases between the two germline ends. This CDR3 has 14 amino acids. A multiplex PCR was run with 60 Vbeta primers and 13 Jbeta primers. TCRdb's copy holds only in-frame clones and misses some; the assay was immunoSEQ multiplex PCR. The sample contains around 40,000 clones, about 60% of which appear only once. This clonotype was obtained from a human donor in good health. Sequencing was carried out using PBMCs. This chain uses TRBV5-1 with TRBJ1-4; D remains unclear. CDR3 DNA sequence: TGCGCCAGCTCTTCCGTTGCAACTAATGAAAAACTGTTTTTT. Protein sequence: CASSSVATNEKLFF.